The 10 T cell receptor beta chains in this list originate from one sample, sequenced in a study of post-analysis software for immune sequencing data. Overall study results and limits: About 5 TRBV segments (TRBV5-6, TRBV5-1 and TRBV20-1 among them) occurred more frequently in patients than in controls.

These TCRs' antigens remain unknown. Each TCR beta cDNA library carried unique molecular identifiers. TCRdb passed the PCR reads through MiXCR, listing each CDR3 protein once. The sample contains hundreds of thousands of distinct CDR3 sequences, under 55% of which appear only once. Sequencing input: blood. The receptors originated from a girl between 5 and 17 years old with multiple sclerosis.

This clonotype was seen once. The V and J genes are TRBV7-9 and TRBJ2-3, with a tentative D call TRBD1 (7 bases). The V end lost 4 bases, the J end lost 2 bases, and 19 bases lay between the germline ends. Germline V gives CDR1 SEHNR, CDR2 FQNEAQ (reference sequence). CDR3 size: 17 residues. The DNA of the CDR3 is TGTGCCAGCAGCTACAAGGAGGGGGCGACCCTCACAGATACGCAGTATTTT. Translating gives CASSYKEGATLTDTQYF. Complete variable domain (other parts from reference TRBV7-9 and TRBJ2-3): DTGVSQNPRHKITKRGQNVTFRCDPISEHNRLYWYRQTLGQGPEFLTYFQNEAQLEKSRLLSDRFSAERPKGSFSTLEIQRTEQGDSAMYLCASSYKEGATLTDTQYFGPGTRLTVL.

The chain recombines TRBV7-6 with TRBJ1-5; D is uncertain. The CDR3 loop spans 14 amino acids. Per germline, CDR1 SGHVS and CDR2 FNYEAQ. V was pared by 5 bases and J by 7 bases, with 15 bases between. This CDR3 reads CASSPTGLGQPQHF. Written as DNA, the CDR3 is TGTGCCAGCAGCCCGACGGGCCTTGGGCAGCCCCAGCATTTT. The full variable domain, completed using reference TRBV7-6 and TRBJ1-5, is GAGVSQSPRYKVTKRGQDVALRCDPISGHVSLYWYRQALGQGPEFLTYFNYEAQQDKSGLPNDRFSAERPEGSISTLTIQRTEQRDSAMYRCASSPTGLGQPQHFGDGTRLSIL.

The chain carries TRBV29-1 and TRBJ2-1; no clear D gene. The CDR3 runs to 12 residues. Germline CDR1 and CDR2: SQVTM and ANQGSEA. The ends were cut back, 8 bases at V and 9 bases at J, with 17 bases in the middle. The CDR3 DNA is TGCAGCTGCTCTTACCACCTAGGTGAGCAGTTCTTC. Translated, it gives CSCSYHLGEQFF.

A word on this clonotype: A much larger clone lies one base from this, so it may be a read error. This sequence joins TRBV4-1 and TRBJ2-1, with TRBD2 matching 11 bases. The CDR3 consists of 17 residues. The V and J ends lost 0 bases and 10 bases, in that order; junction bases with no gene match: 11. Germline V CDR1 and CDR2: MGHRA, YSYEKL. The CDR3 region has the DNA TGCGCCAGCAGCCAAGATCGGGTAGCGGGAGGGTGCCGAGAGCAGTTCTTC. Its protein is CASSQDRVAGGCREQFF.

The chain combines TRBV7-9 with TRBJ2-5, with 9 bases identical to TRBD1. The J call could be wrong; TRBJ2-7 is a better fit for the DNA end. The CDR3 totals 14 residues. Germline CDR1 and CDR2: SEHNR and FQNEAQ (reference sequence). The CDR3 nucleotides are TGTGCCAGCAGCCGGGACAGGGCAACTAGCGAGCAGTACTTC. This encodes CASSRDRATSEQYF.

The chain combines TRBV20-1 with TRBJ2-5; D may be TRBD2 (6 bases). Germline values: CDR1 DFQATT, CDR2 SNEGSKA (reference sequence). This CDR3 comprises 13 residues. CDR3 protein: CSPGTSAKETQYF. The CDR3 DNA reads TGCAGCCCCGGGACTTCGGCGAAAGAGACCCAGTACTTC.

The rearrangement uses TRBV24-1 and TRBJ2-3; no firm D call. V was cut by 2 bases and J by 1 base, with 9 bases left in between. CDR3 size: 15 residues. The germline V gene encodes CDR1 KGHDR and CDR2 SFDVKD. The CDR3, as DNA: TGTGCCACCAGTGATTCGCAAAGGGGCACAGATACGCAGTATTTT. This sequence encodes CATSDSQRGTDTQYF.

This clonotype was counted between two and nine times. The rearrangement links TRBV5-1 to TRBJ2-7; 11 nucleotides line up with TRBD2. CDR1 and CDR2 (germline): SGHRS, YFSETQ. With V trimmed by 4 bases and J by 2 bases, 5 bases remained unmatched. This CDR3 contains 15 residues. The DNA for the CDR3 is TGCGCCAGCAGCCCGGGACTAGCGGATACCTACGAGCAGTACTTC. The encoded protein is CASSPGLADTYEQYF.

The rearrangement uses TRBV15 and TRBJ2-2, with a weak D call TRBD2 (6 bases). The CDR3 has 14 residues. Between the trimmed V and J ends, which lost 7 bases and 1 base, there was a span of 10 bases. Germline lookup yields CDR1 LNHNV and CDR2 YYDKDF (reference sequence). The CDR3 DNA sequence: TGTGCCACCACTGGGGACTTGAACACCGGGGAGCTGTTTTTT. Its translation is CATTGDLNTGELFF.

The chain recombines TRBV29-1 with TRBJ2-1; D tentatively reads TRBD1 or TRBD2 (5 bases each). CDR1 and CDR2 from the germline V gene are SQVTM and ANQGSEA. The V end was cut by 3 bases, the J end by 9 bases, with 18 bases between. This CDR3 contains 14 residues. The CDR3 sequence: CSVDGVGRGGEQFF. CDR3 DNA: TGCAGCGTTGATGGCGTGGGACGTGGGGGTGAGCAGTTCTTC.